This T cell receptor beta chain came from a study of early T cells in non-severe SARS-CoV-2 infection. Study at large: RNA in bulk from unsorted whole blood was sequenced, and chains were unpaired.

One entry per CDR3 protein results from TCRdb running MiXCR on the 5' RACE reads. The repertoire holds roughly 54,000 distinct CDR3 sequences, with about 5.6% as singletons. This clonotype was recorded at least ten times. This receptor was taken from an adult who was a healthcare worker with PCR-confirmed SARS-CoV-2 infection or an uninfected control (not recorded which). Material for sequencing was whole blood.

The CDR3 DNA sequence: TGTGCCAGCAGCTGGGGGGTCGGACTAGCGGGGAAAGAGACCCAGTACTTC. This encodes CASSWGVGLAGKETQYF. The chain couples TRBV7-6 to TRBJ2-5; 12 bases match TRBD2. This CDR3 comprises 17 residues. The trim removed 4 bases at V and 3 bases at J, leaving 9 bases unmatched. The germline V gene encodes CDR1 SGHVS and CDR2 FNYEAQ. Based on the CDR3 plus reference TRBV7-6 and TRBJ2-5, the full variable domain is GAGVSQSPRYKVTKRGQDVALRCDPISGHVSLYWYRQALGQGPEFLTYFNYEAQQDKSGLPNDRFSAERPEGSISTLTIQRTEQRDSAMYRCASSWGVGLAGKETQYFGPGTRLLVL.